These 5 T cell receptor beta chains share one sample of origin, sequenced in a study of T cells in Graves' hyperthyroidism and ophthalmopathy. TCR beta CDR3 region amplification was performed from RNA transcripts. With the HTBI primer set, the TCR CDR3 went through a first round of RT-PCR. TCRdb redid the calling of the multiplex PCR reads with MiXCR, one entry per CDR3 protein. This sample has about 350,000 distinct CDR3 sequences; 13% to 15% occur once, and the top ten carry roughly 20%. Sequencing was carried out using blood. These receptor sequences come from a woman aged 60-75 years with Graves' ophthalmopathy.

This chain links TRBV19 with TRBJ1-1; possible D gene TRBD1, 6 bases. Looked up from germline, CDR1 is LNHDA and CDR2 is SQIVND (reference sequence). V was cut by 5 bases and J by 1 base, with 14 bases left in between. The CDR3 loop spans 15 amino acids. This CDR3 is CASSGKGGTNTEAFF. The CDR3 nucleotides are TGTGCCAGTAGTGGGAAGGGGGGTACGAACACTGAAGCTTTCTTT.

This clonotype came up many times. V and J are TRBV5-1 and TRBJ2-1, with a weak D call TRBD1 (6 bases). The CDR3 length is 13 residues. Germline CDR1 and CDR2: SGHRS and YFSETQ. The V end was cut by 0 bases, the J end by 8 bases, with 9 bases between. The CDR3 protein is CASSLATGYEQFF. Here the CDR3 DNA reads TGCGCCAGCAGCTTGGCAACAGGGTATGAGCAGTTCTTC.

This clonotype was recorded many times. CDR3 DNA: TGTGCCAGCAGCTCCTTCCCTAGGGAGCAGTTCTTC. Protein product: CASSSFPREQFF. This chain connects TRBV7-9 to TRBJ2-1, with no clear D. CDR3 length: 12 amino acids. CDR1 is SEHNR and CDR2 is FQNEAQ in the germline V gene (reference sequence). Deletions cut 4 bases from V and 10 bases from J, with 11 bases between.

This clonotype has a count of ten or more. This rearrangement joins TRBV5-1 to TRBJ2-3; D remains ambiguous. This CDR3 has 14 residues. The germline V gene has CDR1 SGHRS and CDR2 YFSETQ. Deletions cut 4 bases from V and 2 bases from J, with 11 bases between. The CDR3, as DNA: TGCGCCAGCAGCCAAAGACGTGCCACAGATACGCAGTATTTT. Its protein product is CASSQRRATDTQYF.

The CDR3: CASRDGTHTNTGELFF. The DNA of the CDR3 is TGTGCCAGCAGAGACGGGACTCATACGAACACCGGGGAGCTGTTTTTT. The rearrangement uses TRBV2 and TRBJ2-2; D may be TRBD2 (6 bases). The CDR3 is 16 residues long. The germline V and J ends were trimmed by 6 bases and 0 bases, with 14 bases remaining between them. CDR1 and CDR2 from the germline V gene are SNHLY and FYNNEI. The full variable domain, its missing parts supplied by reference TRBV2 and TRBJ2-2, is EPEVTQTPSHQVTQMGQEVILRCVPISNHLYFYWYRQILGQKVEFLVSFYNNEISEKSEIFDDQFSVERPDGSNFTLKIRSTKLEDSAMYFCASRDGTHTNTGELFFGEGSRLTVL.